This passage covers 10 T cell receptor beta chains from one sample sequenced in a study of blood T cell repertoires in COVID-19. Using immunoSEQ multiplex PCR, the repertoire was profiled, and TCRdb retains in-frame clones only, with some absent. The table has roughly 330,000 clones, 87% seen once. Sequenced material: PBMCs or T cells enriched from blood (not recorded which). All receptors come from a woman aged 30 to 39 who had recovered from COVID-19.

Here the CDR3 reads CASTHGQGAGLGTEAFF. In DNA, the CDR3 is TGTGCCAGTACTCACGGACAGGGGGCAGGTTTAGGGACTGAAGCTTTCTTT. V and J are TRBV19 and TRBJ1-1; 11 positions agree with TRBD1. The CDR3 totals 17 residues. The trim removed 7 bases at V and 5 bases at J, leaving 15 bases unmatched. The germline CDR1 and CDR2 sequences are LNHDA and SQIVND (reference sequence).

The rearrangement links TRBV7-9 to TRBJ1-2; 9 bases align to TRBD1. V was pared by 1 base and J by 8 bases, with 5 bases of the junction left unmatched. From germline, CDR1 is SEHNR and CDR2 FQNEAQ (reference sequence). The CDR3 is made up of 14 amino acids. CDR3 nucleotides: TGTGCCAGCAGCTTAGGGGGACAGGGTGGCGGCTACACCTTC. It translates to CASSLGGQGGGYTF.

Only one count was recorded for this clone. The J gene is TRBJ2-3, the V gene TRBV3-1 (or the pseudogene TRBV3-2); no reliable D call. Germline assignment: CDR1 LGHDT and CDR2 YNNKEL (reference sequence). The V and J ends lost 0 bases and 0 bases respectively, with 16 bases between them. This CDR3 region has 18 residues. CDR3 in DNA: TGTGCCAGCAGCCAAGATGCGCTTCCTACGATAAGCACAGATACGCAGTATTTT. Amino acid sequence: CASSQDALPTISTDTQYF.

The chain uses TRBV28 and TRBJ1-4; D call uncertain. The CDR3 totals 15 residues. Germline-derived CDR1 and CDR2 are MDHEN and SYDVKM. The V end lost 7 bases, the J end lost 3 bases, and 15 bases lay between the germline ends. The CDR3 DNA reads TGTGCCAGCATCAAAAGCGGGATTGCTAATGAAAAACTGTTTTTT. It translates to CASIKSGIANEKLFF. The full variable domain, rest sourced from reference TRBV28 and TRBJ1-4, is DVKVTQSSRYLVKRTGEKVFLECVQDMDHENMFWYRQDPGLGLRLIYFSYDVKMKEKGDIPEGYSVSREKKERFSLILESASTNQTSMYLCASIKSGIANEKLFFGSGTQLSVL.

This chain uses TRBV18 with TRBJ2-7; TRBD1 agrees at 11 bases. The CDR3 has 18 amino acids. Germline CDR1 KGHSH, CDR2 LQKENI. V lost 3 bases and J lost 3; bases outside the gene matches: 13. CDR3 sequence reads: CASSPQTLGTGGLYEQYF. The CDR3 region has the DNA TGTGCCAGCTCACCCCAAACCCTGGGGACAGGGGGACTCTACGAGCAGTACTTC.

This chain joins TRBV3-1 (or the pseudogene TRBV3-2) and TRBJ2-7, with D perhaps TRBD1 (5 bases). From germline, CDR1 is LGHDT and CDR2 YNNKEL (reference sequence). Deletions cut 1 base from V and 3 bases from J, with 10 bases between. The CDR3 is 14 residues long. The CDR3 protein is CASSQVPGNYEQYF. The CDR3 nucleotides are TGTGCCAGCAGCCAAGTTCCAGGGAACTACGAGCAGTACTTC.

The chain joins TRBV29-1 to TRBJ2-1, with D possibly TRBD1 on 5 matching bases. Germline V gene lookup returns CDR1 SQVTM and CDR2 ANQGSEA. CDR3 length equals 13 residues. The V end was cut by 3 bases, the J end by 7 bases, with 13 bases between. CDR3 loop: CSVDLTQGNEQFF. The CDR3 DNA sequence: TGCAGCGTTGATTTGACCCAGGGTAATGAGCAGTTCTTC.

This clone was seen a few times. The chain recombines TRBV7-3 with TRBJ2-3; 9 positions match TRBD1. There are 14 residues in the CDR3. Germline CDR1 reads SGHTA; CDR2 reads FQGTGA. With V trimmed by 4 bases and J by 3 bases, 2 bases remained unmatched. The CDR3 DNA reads TGTGCCAGCAGCTCCGGACAGGGGACAGATACGCAGTATTTT. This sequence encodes CASSSGQGTDTQYF.

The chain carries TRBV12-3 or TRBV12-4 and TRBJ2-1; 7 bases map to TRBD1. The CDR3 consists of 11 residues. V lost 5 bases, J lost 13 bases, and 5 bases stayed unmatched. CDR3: CASSLGQVQFF. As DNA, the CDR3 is TGTGCCAGCAGTCTCGGACAGGTTCAGTTCTTC.

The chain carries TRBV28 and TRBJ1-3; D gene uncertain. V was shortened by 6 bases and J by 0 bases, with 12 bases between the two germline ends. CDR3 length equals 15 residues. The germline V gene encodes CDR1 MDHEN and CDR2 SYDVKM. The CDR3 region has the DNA TGTGCCAGCAGGCCAGGACTGCGCTCTGGAAACACCATATATTTT. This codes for CASRPGLRSGNTIYF.